The 15 T cell receptor beta chains reported below all come from one sample, sequenced in a study of T cell responses to AZD1222 COVID-19 vaccine. Data came from immunoSEQ multiplex PCR; TCRdb stores just in-frame clones and leaves some out. The sample lists about 160,000 clones, 91% occurring once. The specimen was peripheral blood, collected 28 days after the second AZD1222 dose. The receptors were sampled from an adult who received the AZD1222 COVID-19 vaccine.

This clone has just one count. The rearrangement joins TRBV2 to TRBJ1-1; TRBD1 agrees at 9 bases. With V trimmed by 4 bases and J by 0 bases, 0 bases remained unmatched. Germline CDR1 is SNHLY and CDR2 is FYNNEI. The CDR3 is 14 amino acids. Here the CDR3 DNA reads TGTGCCAGCAGTGGGGACAGGGTGAACACTGAAGCTTTCTTT. This sequence encodes CASSGDRVNTEAFF.

The chain employs TRBV3-1 (or the pseudogene TRBV3-2) and TRBJ1-4; 9 bases agree with TRBD1. CDR1 is LGHDT and CDR2 is YNNKEL in the germline V gene (reference sequence). With 4 bases clipped from V and 8 bases from J, the junction kept 2 bases outside the gene matches. The length of the CDR3 is 13 residues. The CDR3 here is CASSRDRVEKLFF. CDR3 sequence (DNA): TGTGCCAGCAGCCGGGACAGGGTGGAAAAACTGTTTTTT.

V gene TRBV11-3 combines with J gene TRBJ1-4; D is uncertain. V was pared by 5 bases and J by 0 bases, with 16 bases between. The CDR3 runs to 17 residues. From germline, CDR1 is SGHNT and CDR2 YENEEA. CDR3 sequence (DNA): TGTGCCAGCAGCCTCTTTAATCGCAAGTCAACTAATGAAAAACTGTTTTTT. Its translation: CASSLFNRKSTNEKLFF.

The chain recombines TRBV6-4 with TRBJ1-1; D is possibly TRBD1 (6 bases). This CDR3 region has 17 residues. CDR1 MRHNA and CDR2 SNTAGT come from the germline V gene. Trimming removed 7 bases at V and 6 bases at J, with 27 bases between. In nucleotides, the CDR3 is TGTGCCAGCATCATATCGACAGGAAGGGAAATTGACGCTGAAGCTTTCTTT. It is translated as CASIISTGREIDAEAFF.

The chain joins TRBV18 to TRBJ1-4; 9 bases fit TRBD1. The germline V gene encodes CDR1 KGHSH and CDR2 LQKENI. Losses at the gene ends were 5 bases for V and 8 bases for J; bases not matched to a gene: 6. This CDR3 is 14 amino acids long. The CDR3 DNA reads as TGTGCCAGCTCATCGGACAGGGGAAACGAAAAACTGTTTTTT. Its translation: CASSSDRGNEKLFF. Full variable domain (outside the CDR3, taken from reference TRBV18 and TRBJ1-4): NAGVMQNPRHLVRRRGQEARLRCSPMKGHSHVYWYRQLPEEGLKFMVYLQKENIIDESGMPKERFSAEFPKEGPSILRIQQVVRGDSAAYFCASSSDRGNEKLFFGSGTQLSVL.

This chain uses TRBV30 with TRBJ1-2; D gene ambiguous. Looked up from germline, CDR1 is GTSNPN and CDR2 is SVGIG (reference sequence). The ends were cut back, 5 bases at V and 3 bases at J, with 10 bases in the middle. This CDR3 has 12 residues. The CDR3 spells CAWAVSDYGYTF. Here the CDR3 DNA reads TGTGCCTGGGCGGTGTCGGACTATGGCTACACCTTC.

The chain employs TRBV12-3 or TRBV12-4 and TRBJ1-5, with D perhaps TRBD1 (6 bases). V lost 5 bases and J lost 5, with 10 bases in between. This CDR3 has 13 amino acids. CDR3 DNA sequence: TGTGCCAGCAGTCCAGGGGAGGATCAGCCCCAGCATTTT. Its translation: CASSPGEDQPQHF.

V is TRBV7-3 and J is TRBJ2-7; 11 bases fit TRBD2. Per germline, CDR1 SGHTA and CDR2 FQGTGA. The CDR3 is 16 residues long. V lost 5 bases and J lost 5; bases outside the gene matches: 11. CDR3 amino acids: CASSVGLAGSFHEQYF. The CDR3 DNA reads TGTGCCAGCAGCGTAGGACTAGCGGGCTCTTTTCACGAGCAGTACTTC.

V is TRBV5-8 and J is TRBJ2-7, with a tentative D call TRBD1 (9 bases). The V end lost 2 bases, the J end lost 1 base, and 22 bases lay between the germline ends. Per germline, CDR1 SGHTS and CDR2 YDEGEE. The CDR3 spans 18 residues. In DNA, the CDR3 is TGTGCCAGCAGCTTCGACAGGGGGGGAGCGGGAGTATCCTACGAGCAGTACTTC. Translating it yields CASSFDRGGAGVSYEQYF.

The rearrangement links TRBV19 to TRBJ2-3; TRBD1 matches 7 bases. The germline CDR1 and CDR2 sequences are LNHDA and SQIVND (reference sequence). V lost 3 bases to trimming and J lost 1 base; unmatched junction nucleotides: 4. The CDR3 runs 15 residues. The CDR3 DNA sequence: TGTGCCAGTAGTATCTACGGACAGGGCACAGATACGCAGTATTTT. It yields the protein CASSIYGQGTDTQYF.

This chain connects TRBV7-2 to TRBJ1-5; no definite D call. Trimming left V 2 bases short and J 5 bases short, with 16 bases between. The length of the CDR3 is 16 residues. Germline V gives CDR1 SGHTA, CDR2 FQGNSA. The CDR3 nucleotides read TGTGCCAGCAGCTTACTAGGCAGGAACACTTATCAGCCCCAGCATTTT. Amino acid sequence: CASSLLGRNTYQPQHF.

The rearrangement uses TRBV14 and TRBJ1-2; no firm D call. Germline CDR1 SGHDN, CDR2 FVKESK. The CDR3 is made up of 13 amino acids. Between the trimmed V and J ends, which lost 5 bases and 6 bases, there was a span of 13 bases. The CDR3 loop reads CASSGRAGHGYTF. Here the CDR3 DNA reads TGTGCCAGCAGCGGTCGGGCGGGCCATGGCTACACCTTC.

This sequence joins TRBV30 and TRBJ1-6; no definite D call. V was trimmed by 1 base and J by 15 bases, leaving 16 bases between them. Per germline, CDR1 GTSNPN and CDR2 SVGIG (reference sequence). This CDR3 spans 13 amino acids. The CDR3 loop reads CAWSAELDGLLHF. Written as DNA, the CDR3 is TGTGCCTGGAGTGCCGAGCTAGACGGCCTCCTCCACTTT.

The J gene is TRBJ1-2, the V gene TRBV5-1, with D unresolved. V was clipped by 5 bases and J by 2 bases, with 13 bases between them. CDR3 length equals 14 residues. Per germline, CDR1 SGHRS and CDR2 YFSETQ. CDR3 sequence (DNA): TGCGCCAGCAGTTTCCGAGGATTCAACTATGGCTACACCTTC. It encodes CASSFRGFNYGYTF.

This clone has only one observation. The V gene is TRBV5-1, the J gene TRBJ1-1; D unresolved. Germline V lookup: CDR1 SGHRS, CDR2 YFSETQ. The CDR3 is made up of 16 amino acids. The V end lost 0 bases, the J end lost 5 bases, and 17 bases lay between the germline ends. DNA of the CDR3: TGCGCCAGCAGCTTGGCGTCTGTAGCCCAGAGGACTGAAGCTTTCTTT. It codes for CASSLASVAQRTEAFF.